The sequence of this TCR beta chain was determined in a study of blood T cell repertoires in COVID-19. Profiling relied on immunoSEQ multiplex PCR, and the TCRdb table lists in-frame clones only, not all of them. The sample has tens of thousands of clones; 70% to 90% are singletons. In germline, CDR1 is MNHNY, CDR2 SVGAGI (reference sequence). The J segment lost 4 bases and the V segment lost 5 bases, leaving 10 bases of the junction unmatched. The CDR3 runs 16 residues. This chain joins TRBV6-6 and TRBJ2-7; 11 bases match TRBD2. The sequencing sample was made of peripheral blood. The clonotype comes from a human donor with acute or convalescent COVID-19. The donor label of this sample is uncertain. Written as DNA, the CDR3 is TGTGCCAGCAGTCCTCTCACGACTAGCGGGGCTTACGAGCAGTACTTC. It specifies CASSPLTTSGAYEQYF.